The text below deals with one T cell receptor (beta chain). No antigen is known for it. The PCR was carried out with 60 Vbeta primers and 13 Jbeta primers. Sequencing was performed with immunoSEQ multiplex PCR; in TCRdb, only in-frame clones are kept and a portion is missing. The table has about 140,000 clones, 70% to 85% seen once; the top ten hold about 7%. The entry originates in a study of cytomegalovirus exposure and HLA in healthy donors. General observations from the study: Sequences of the TCR beta chain were said to predict the HLA-A and HLA-B alleles of most subjects accurately. Some TCR beta chains (around 180 of them) were listed as cytomegalovirus-associated. Reportedly, a later analysis found an Asian-associated ancestry cluster had fewer N-insertions than the roughly 700-donor mean. Presence/absence analysis assumed near-uniform sequencing depth across donors.

The junction had 8 bases not matched to a gene; V was cut back by 5 bases and J by 7 bases. The CDR3 length is 16 residues. Germline V CDR1 and CDR2: SGHTA, FQGTGA. Sample: PBMCs. This rearrangement joins TRBV7-3 to TRBJ2-1; 13 bases fit TRBD2. The source is a man aged 35-49 years in good health and CMV-seropositive. For the CDR3, the DNA is TGTGCCAGCAGCGCGCCTGGACTAGCGGGAGTTAATGAGCAGTTCTTC. The encoded protein is CASSAPGLAGVNEQFF.